One sample yielded the 30 T cell receptor beta chains listed below, sequenced in a study of beta chain features in type 1 diabetes. Study findings and constraints: TCRB CDR3 length was moderately but significantly reduced in all four CD4+ subsets of Type 1 diabetes patients.

These TCRs are of unknown antigen specificity. The authors reverse transcribed all of the isolated RNA, so sequencing captured expressed TCRB transcripts. Measured with immunoSEQ multiplex PCR; TCRdb has only the in-frame clones, and not every one. Here the sample spans hundreds of thousands of clones, over 12% being singletons. Sequencing was performed on naive CD4+ T cells from blood. These receptors all stem from a man younger than 35 with type 1 diabetes.

This clone was seen a handful of times. The gene calls are TRBV9 and TRBJ2-3, with TRBD2 matching over 7 bases. This CDR3 has 17 residues. Losses at the gene ends were 0 bases for V and 2 bases for J; bases not matched to a gene: 9. The V gene's germline CDR1 is SGDLS and CDR2 YYNGEE. The CDR3 DNA is TGTGCCAGCAGCGTAGGGGTGTGGAGCGGGGCCACAGATACGCAGTATTTT. It translates to CASSVGVWSGATDTQYF.

This chain joins TRBV9 and TRBJ2-1; D uncertain. V dropped 0 bases and J dropped 6 bases, with 10 bases sitting between them. The V gene's germline CDR1 is SGDLS and CDR2 YYNGEE. The CDR3 loop spans 14 amino acids. CDR3 residues: CASSVVNSFNEQFF. In DNA form, the CDR3 reads TGTGCCAGCAGCGTAGTAAACAGCTTCAATGAGCAGTTCTTC.

A remark on this clone: This same CDR3 is encoded by further DNA sequences in the sample. The CDR3 protein is CASSPTGYNEQFF. The DNA of the CDR3 is TGTGCCAGCTCACCAACCGGTTACAATGAGCAGTTCTTC. The rearrangement uses TRBV18 and TRBJ2-1; D unclear. Trimming stripped 2 bases from V and 4 bases from J, with 6 bases between. CDR3 size: 13 residues. Looked up from germline, CDR1 is KGHSH and CDR2 is LQKENI.

The chain is built from TRBV2 and TRBJ2-3, with 7 nucleotides matching TRBD1. CDR1 SNHLY and CDR2 FYNNEI come from the germline V gene. V was pared by 9 bases and J by 3 bases, with 15 bases of the junction left unmatched. The CDR3 is 16 residues long. The CDR3 here is CASELTQGVGTDTQYF. The CDR3 bases are TGTGCCAGTGAATTGACCCAGGGGGTAGGGACAGATACGCAGTATTTT.

The V call is TRBV7-9, the J call TRBJ1-2, with D hard to call. CDR1 is SEHNR and CDR2 is FQNEAQ in the germline V gene (reference sequence). The CDR3 has 14 residues. Trimming took off 5 bases at V and 3 bases at J, with 13 bases between the two ends. The CDR3 DNA reads TGTGCCAGCAGCCTCGATCCGGGAGACTATGGCTACACCTTC. This encodes CASSLDPGDYGYTF.

This clone was recorded a few times. The V and J genes are TRBV30 and TRBJ2-2; no firm D call. V lost 3 bases, J lost 4 bases, and 12 bases lay in between. The CDR3 length is 14 residues. The germline V gene encodes CDR1 GTSNPN and CDR2 SVGIG (reference sequence). The CDR3 protein is CAWSGGTTTGELFF. The CDR3 nucleotides read TGTGCCTGGAGCGGCGGAACAACCACCGGGGAGCTGTTTTTT.

The chain carries TRBV7-2 and TRBJ2-3, with D hard to call. Germline CDR1 and CDR2: SGHTA and FQGNSA. V lost 0 bases to trimming and J lost 0 bases, with 4 bases between them. There are 14 residues in the CDR3. The CDR3 sequence is CASSLAPSTDTQYF. CDR3 nucleotides: TGTGCCAGCAGCTTAGCCCCTAGCACAGATACGCAGTATTTT.

V usage is TRBV15 and J usage is TRBJ2-1; TRBD2 aligns across 7 bases. Trimming removed 1 base from V and 2 bases from J; junction bases left unmatched: 8. Germline V gene sequence: CDR1 LNHNV, CDR2 YYDKDF (reference sequence). The CDR3 consists of 17 residues. The CDR3 protein is CATSRGEAGRAYNEQFF. CDR3 sequence (DNA): TGTGCCACCAGCAGAGGAGAAGCGGGGCGGGCCTACAATGAGCAGTTCTTC.

The table lists this clone with a few counts. The CDR3 sequence is CASSSSGFKGAQYF. The CDR3 DNA is TGTGCCAGCAGTTCTAGCGGTTTCAAGGGGGCCCAGTACTTC. The chain couples TRBV27 to TRBJ2-5; possible D gene TRBD2, 7 bases. Trimming stripped 4 bases from V and 9 bases from J, with 18 bases between. Germline CDR1 and CDR2: MNHEY and SMNVEV (reference sequence). The CDR3 sequence is 14 residues long.

The chain couples TRBV6-5 to TRBJ2-7; D is possibly TRBD1 (5 bases). The V end was cut by 2 bases, the J end by 5 bases, with 10 bases between. CDR3 length equals 13 residues. Germline CDR1 is MNHEY and CDR2 is SVGAGI. CDR3 DNA: TGTGCCAGCAGTTACCAAGCCAGGGACGAGCAGTACTTC. This codes for CASSYQARDEQYF.

In its sample, this clone was seen a few times. The V gene is TRBV9, the J gene TRBJ2-3; D remains unclear. CDR3 length equals 17 residues. V dropped 0 bases and J dropped 5 bases, with 19 bases sitting between them. Germline CDR1 and CDR2: SGDLS and YYNGEE. CDR3 in amino acids: CASSVGASVASGDTQYF. In nucleotides, the CDR3 is TGTGCCAGCAGCGTAGGGGCATCGGTGGCTTCCGGAGATACGCAGTATTTT.

The chain is built from TRBV7-9 and TRBJ2-7; D is undetermined. The CDR3 is 14 amino acids. The V end lost 5 bases, the J end lost 3 bases, and 14 bases lay between the germline ends. Germline assignment: CDR1 SEHNR and CDR2 FQNEAQ (reference sequence). CDR3 sequence reads: CASSRNTAIYEQYF. As DNA, the CDR3 is TGTGCCAGCAGCCGAAATACAGCTATCTACGAGCAGTACTTC.

This chain joins TRBV5-6 and TRBJ1-3; tentative D call: TRBD1 (6 bases). V was trimmed by 3 bases and J by 4 bases, leaving 14 bases between them. The CDR3 contains 15 residues. CDR1 and CDR2 (germline): SGHDT, YYEEEE. The CDR3 DNA sequence: TGTGCCAGCAGCTGGGATAGGGGGTCCGGAAACACCATATATTTT. This sequence encodes CASSWDRGSGNTIYF.

This clone occurred a few times. This chain connects TRBV5-1 to TRBJ2-7, with TRBD1 as a possible D gene (6 bases). CDR3 length equals 13 residues. V lost 3 bases to trimming and J lost 3 bases, with 10 bases between them. Germline V gene data show CDR1 as SGHRS and CDR2 as YFSETQ. The CDR3 nucleotides are TGCGCCAGCAGCTCAGGGGACGTCTACGAGCAGTACTTC. As protein: CASSSGDVYEQYF.

The chain uses TRBV28 and TRBJ2-7; 10 bases match TRBD2. CDR3 length: 17 residues. Germline V gene data show CDR1 as MDHEN and CDR2 as SYDVKM. After removal of 5 bases from V and 3 bases from J, the junction contained 13 bases not matched to a gene. This CDR3 reads CASSGGASGSSSYEQYF. DNA of the CDR3: TGTGCCAGCAGTGGCGGGGCTAGCGGGAGTTCAAGCTACGAGCAGTACTTC.

This clone turned up a few times. This rearrangement joins TRBV20-1 to TRBJ1-2; no definite D call. V was cut by 6 bases and J by 8 bases, with 10 bases left in between. The CDR3 runs 10 residues. Germline V CDR1 and CDR2: DFQATT, SNEGSKA (reference sequence). In DNA, the CDR3 is TGCAGTGCCGGTCCGGGGGGCTACACCTTC. It translates to CSAGPGGYTF.

In DNA, the CDR3 is TGTGCCTGGAGTGGTAGCGCCCATCTTTGGGGGGGTGAGCAGTTCTTC. Translating it yields CAWSGSAHLWGGEQFF. The chain uses TRBV30 and TRBJ2-1; TRBD2 matches 7 bases. CDR1 and CDR2 (germline): GTSNPN, SVGIG (reference sequence). The V gene end was trimmed by 1 base and the J gene end by 9 bases; junction bases not matched to a gene: 15. There are 16 residues in the CDR3.

This chain uses TRBV7-2 with TRBJ1-1; D unresolved. The V end was cut by 1 base, the J end by 4 bases, with 10 bases between. This CDR3 contains 14 residues. Germline V lookup: CDR1 SGHTA, CDR2 FQGNSA. CDR3 nucleotide sequence: TGTGCCAGCAGCTTAGGGGCCTTGGGCACTGAAGCTTTCTTT. Translation: CASSLGALGTEAFF.

The rearrangement uses TRBV4-3 and TRBJ2-1; possible D gene TRBD2, 6 bases. Trimming removed 7 bases at V and 1 base at J, with 14 bases between. Germline V lookup: CDR1 LGHNA, CDR2 YSLEER. The CDR3 runs to 15 residues. As DNA, the CDR3 is TGCGCCAGCACGATCGACGGGGGTTCCTACAATGAGCAGTTCTTC. Translating gives CASTIDGGSYNEQFF.

This chain joins TRBV28 and TRBJ2-5, with D possibly matching TRBD2 (5 bases). CDR3 size: 13 residues. Trimming took off 6 bases at V and 7 bases at J, with 15 bases between the two ends. Per the germline V gene, CDR1 is MDHEN and CDR2 is SYDVKM. Here the CDR3 reads CASSSGWERTQYF. CDR3 coding DNA: TGTGCCAGCAGCTCGGGGTGGGAACGGACCCAGTACTTC.

The V and J genes are TRBV6-4 and TRBJ1-5; no clear D gene. This CDR3 has 15 residues. CDR1 MRHNA and CDR2 SNTAGT come from the germline V gene. With 4 bases removed from V and 1 base from J, the gap between germline ends came to 11 bases. In DNA, the CDR3 is TGTGCCAGCAGTGTGCGTGGCGGGAGCAATCAGCCCCAGCATTTT. It yields the protein CASSVRGGSNQPQHF.

This clone was found a few times. The chain links TRBV18 to TRBJ2-5; D is undetermined. The J call may be faulty, since TRBJ2-7 better matches the DNA end. This CDR3 is 13 amino acids long. The germline CDR1 and CDR2 sequences are KGHSH and LQKENI. CDR3 loop: CASSPTATYEQYF. CDR3 in DNA: TGTGCCAGCTCACCTACAGCTACCTACGAGCAGTACTTC.

This clone appeared a few times. The chain employs TRBV6-6 and TRBJ2-2; a weak D match, TRBD1 (6 bases). V shed 5 bases and J shed 12 bases, with 16 bases lying between them. This CDR3 is 13 amino acids long. Germline V gives CDR1 MNHNY, CDR2 SVGAGI (reference sequence). CDR3 region: CASSRHVTGQLFF. The DNA for the CDR3 is TGTGCCAGCAGTCGGCACGTAACAGGGCAGCTGTTTTTT.

This clone has only a few counts. V is TRBV11-2 and J is TRBJ2-7; 8 bases are shared with TRBD1. Losses at the gene ends were 7 bases for V and 11 bases for J; bases not matched to a gene: 13. This CDR3 comprises 13 residues. From germline, CDR1 is SGHAT and CDR2 FQNNGV. The CDR3, as DNA: TGTGCCAGCATGGTGCGGACAGGGAGAAGGAAGTACTTC. As protein: CASMVRTGRRKYF.

This clone came up once. V usage is TRBV7-9 and J usage is TRBJ2-3; the match to TRBD2 covers 16 bases. The CDR3 is 18 amino acids. Germline lookup yields CDR1 SEHNR and CDR2 FQNEAQ (reference sequence). V was pared by 8 bases and J by 2 bases, with 10 bases of the junction left unmatched. For the CDR3, the DNA is TGTGCCAGCTTTGGGGCCGGGACTAGCGGGAGGGCCACAGATACGCAGTATTTT. It encodes CASFGAGTSGRATDTQYF.

This clone was observed a handful of times. The rearrangement links TRBV15 to TRBJ2-5; 9 bases match TRBD1. The V gene's germline CDR1 is LNHNV and CDR2 YYDKDF (reference sequence). Trimming cost V 6 bases and J 4 bases; bases outside gene matches: 9. The CDR3 sequence is 15 residues long. The CDR3 DNA follows: TGTGCCACCAGAGTGACAGGGGGGCTGCGAGAGACCCAGTACTTC. This sequence encodes CATRVTGGLRETQYF. Combining the CDR3 with reference TRBV15 and TRBJ2-5 gives the whole variable domain DAMVIQNPRYQVTQFGKPVTLSCSQTLNHNVMYWYQQKSSQAPKLLFHYYDKDFNNEADTPDNFQSRRPNTSFCFLDIRSPGLGDTAMYLCATRVTGGLRETQYFGPGTRLLVL.

The chain combines TRBV4-3 with TRBJ1-2; 7 bases map to TRBD1. The CDR3 totals 14 residues. CDR1 is LGHNA, CDR2 YSLEER, per germline. V trimming: 0 bases; J trimming: 4 bases; junction bases outside the gene matches: 2. CDR3 region: CASSQETGSYGYTF. CDR3 coding DNA: TGCGCCAGCAGCCAAGAGACAGGGAGCTATGGCTACACCTTC.

This clone was seen only a few times. Other DNA sequences within the sample encode an identical CDR3. This chain connects TRBV4-1 to TRBJ2-3; D unresolved. The germline V gene has CDR1 MGHRA and CDR2 YSYEKL. The CDR3 extends over 15 amino acids. V lost 1 base, J lost 0 bases, and 8 bases lay in between. The chain's CDR3 is CASSQVGGSTDTQYF. CDR3 nucleotide sequence: TGCGCCAGCAGCCAAGTAGGCGGTAGCACAGATACGCAGTATTTT.

In its sample, this clone was seen a few times. The CDR3 is CASLPLAGGTYNEQFF. The CDR3 nucleotides are TGTGCCAGCCTCCCTCTAGCGGGAGGGACCTACAATGAGCAGTTCTTC. The chain carries TRBV27 and TRBJ2-1; 12 bases align to TRBD2. This CDR3 has 16 amino acids. Germline loops: CDR1 MNHEY, CDR2 SMNVEV (reference sequence). The junction had 7 bases not matched to a gene; V was cut back by 8 bases and J by 2 bases.

This sequence joins TRBV5-1 and TRBJ2-7; 12 bases fit TRBD2. CDR1 SGHRS and CDR2 YFSETQ come from the germline V gene. The CDR3 runs 16 residues. V lost 3 bases to trimming and J lost 4 bases; unmatched junction nucleotides: 8. CDR3 nucleotides: TGCGCCAGCAGCTCCCAGACTAGCGGGAGTGCTTACGAGCAGTACTTC. Encoded protein: CASSSQTSGSAYEQYF. The full variable domain, completed using reference TRBV5-1 and TRBJ2-7, is KAGVTQTPRYLIKTRGQQVTLSCSPISGHRSVSWYQQTPGQGLQFLFEYFSETQRNKGNFPGRFSGRQFSNSRSEMNVSTLELGDSALYLCASSSQTSGSAYEQYFGPGTRLTVT.